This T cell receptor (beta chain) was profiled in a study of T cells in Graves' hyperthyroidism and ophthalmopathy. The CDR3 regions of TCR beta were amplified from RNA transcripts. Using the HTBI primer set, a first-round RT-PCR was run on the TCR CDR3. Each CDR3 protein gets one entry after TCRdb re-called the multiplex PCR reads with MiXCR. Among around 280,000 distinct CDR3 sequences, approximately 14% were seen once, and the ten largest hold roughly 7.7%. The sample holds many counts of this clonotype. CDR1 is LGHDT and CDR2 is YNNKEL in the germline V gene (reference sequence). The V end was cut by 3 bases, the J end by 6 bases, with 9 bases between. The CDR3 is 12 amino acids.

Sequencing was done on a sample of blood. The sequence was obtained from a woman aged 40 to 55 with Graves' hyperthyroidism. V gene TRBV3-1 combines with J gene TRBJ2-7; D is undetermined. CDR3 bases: TGTGCCAGCAGCCACAGGAGAGCCGAGCAGTACTTC. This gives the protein CASSHRRAEQYF.